This TCR beta chain was found in a study of T cell responses to AZD1222 COVID-19 vaccine. Method: immunoSEQ multiplex PCR; TCRdb's copy keeps in-frame clones and lacks some. The sample holds tens of thousands of clones, over 80% seen once. Comment on this clone: Its matching antigen is unknown.

This CDR3 has 13 amino acids. V dropped 3 bases and J dropped 8 bases, with 16 bases sitting between them. Germline CDR1 GTSNPN, CDR2 SVGIG (reference sequence). Notes on the study in general: A rise in Spike-specific TCR breadth and depth followed two AZD1222 doses. Without day 14 samples, only post-peak T cell repertoires were studied.

The gene calls are TRBV30 and TRBJ1-2; D may be TRBD1 (5 bases). The clonotype comes from an adult who received the AZD1222 COVID-19 vaccine. Sequenced material: peripheral blood, taken 28 days after the second AZD1222 dose. Written as DNA, the CDR3 is TGTGCCTGGAGCTTGATCCAGGGTGGCGGCTACACCTTC. This translates into CAWSLIQGGGYTF. Combining the CDR3 with reference TRBV30 and TRBJ1-2 gives the whole variable domain SQTIHQWPATLVQPVGSPLSLECTVEGTSNPNLYWYRQAAGRGLQLLFYSVGIGQISSEVPQNLSASRPQDRQFILSSKKLLLSDSGFYLCAWSLIQGGGYTFGSGTRLTVV.